This TCR beta chain is from a study of blood T cell repertoires in COVID-19. Across the study: Acute-phase and convalescent COVID-19 samples originated in the United States, Italy and Spain. T cells, B-cell-depleted T cells, or PBMCs provided the cDNA or gDNA that served as material.

How the authors handled the data: Amplification with reference gene primers provided the estimates of nucleated cell counts. Repertoires were generated with immunoSEQ multiplex PCR, while TCRdb's copy carries only in-frame clones and drops some. V, J and clone size are taken as reported in that table, and D and trimming were inferred from the DNA itself. This table holds some 100,000 clones, under 80% found once. Seattle patient enrollment occurred during active infection, with longitudinal follow-up thereafter. The CDR3 runs to 13 residues. V gave up 7 bases and J gave up 0 bases, with 12 bases separating them. The germline CDR1 and CDR2 sequences are SQVTM and ANQGSEA.

This rearrangement joins TRBV29-1 to TRBJ1-1; weak D call: TRBD1 (5 bases). The TCR originated in a man aged 65 to 85 with COVID-19, enrolled during active disease. Sequenced sample: peripheral blood. This CDR3 is CSATGQMNTEAFF. DNA of the CDR3: TGCAGCGCTACAGGACAAATGAACACTGAAGCTTTCTTT.